This T cell receptor (beta chain) was captured in a study of CD8 T cells in Susac syndrome. Study details: Patients with Susac syndrome were, at the time of blood collection, therapy-naive, maintained on corticosteroids, or maintained on intravenous immunoglobulin alone.

Patients with Susac syndrome showed fulfilment of recently defined diagnostic criteria for definite or probable disease. It was negative isolation that provided the CD8+ and CD4+ T cells, whereas TEMRA cells were enriched by FACS. Germline V gives CDR1 SGHNT, CDR2 YYREEE (reference sequence). The CDR3 runs to 16 residues. Losses at the gene ends were 5 bases for V and 3 bases for J; bases not matched to a gene: 11. Reverse transcription used roughly 0.5 to 1 ug RNA and random hexamers. Multiplex PCR with immunoSEQ amplified the TCR beta CDR3 across 54 Vbeta and 13 Jbeta. MiXCR was run by TCRdb on the immunoSEQ multiplex PCR reads, yielding one entry per CDR3 protein. The sample shows under 200,000 distinct CDR3 sequences, 90% to 96% of them seen only once.

The sequence was collected from a human donor with Susac syndrome. V is TRBV5-4 and J is TRBJ2-3, with 8 bases identical to TRBD1. The sequenced sample was CD4+ T cells from PBMCs. The CDR3 reads CASRRGQGLRTDTQYF. In nucleotides, the CDR3 is TGTGCCAGCAGACGCGGACAGGGATTACGTACAGATACGCAGTATTTT.